Sequencing of this T cell receptor (beta chain) was carried out in a study of T cells in Graves' hyperthyroidism and ophthalmopathy. The CDR3 length is 17 residues. V lost 2 bases and J lost 1; bases outside the gene matches: 9. Looked up from germline, CDR1 is MGHRA and CDR2 is YSYEKL. Findings and caveats of the study: Ophthalmopathy prediction by the model preceded onset by a median approximately 6.9 months.

In regard to this clonotype: As yet, its antigen is unknown. The CDR3 does not end in the conserved phenylalanine or tryptophan, so this is likely a read error.

There were TCR beta CDR3 regions amplified from RNA transcripts. During a first-round RT-PCR of the TCR CDR3, the HTBI primer set was used. TCRdb itself ran the multiplex PCR reads through MiXCR, one entry per CDR3 protein. Seen here are approximately 520,000 distinct CDR3 sequences, less than 25% observed once, and the top ten hold about 26%. The chain combines TRBV4-1 with TRBJ2-5, with 8 bases that match TRBD1. The sample comprised blood. The origin of this receptor is a man younger than 35 with Graves' hyperthyroidism. The CDR3 sequence: CASSQRPPGQVQETQYL. As DNA, the CDR3 is TGCGCCAGCAGCCAACGCCCCCCGGGACAGGTCCAAGAGACCCAGTACCTC.